This T cell receptor (beta chain) was recorded in a study of T cells in Graves' hyperthyroidism and ophthalmopathy. Whole-study results and caveats: Ophthalmopathy could be told apart from stable hyperthyroidism with a 13 V-J model.

Pregnant or lactating patients were excluded, as were those with uncontrolled infection or other autoimmune disease. Diagnoses were established using clinical symptoms, serum thyroxine and TRAb, thyroid ultrasound and orbital computed tomography. Over 8 ml fresh peripheral blood yielded the PBMCs. The investigators amplified TCR beta CDR3 regions from RNA transcripts. HTBI primers drove first-round RT-PCR of the TCR CDR3. From the multiplex PCR reads, TCRdb called clonotypes with MiXCR, one entry per CDR3 protein. Of more than 500,000 distinct CDR3 sequences listed, roughly 14% are singletons. Concerning this clonotype: Antigen unknown.

The germline V and J ends were trimmed by 2 bases and 2 bases, with 19 bases remaining between them. Per the germline V gene, CDR1 is DFQATT and CDR2 is SNEGSKA (reference sequence). CDR3 length: 16 amino acids. The receptor was isolated from a woman aged 40 to 50 with Graves' ophthalmopathy. Sequenced sample: blood. The chain carries TRBV20-1 and TRBJ2-7, with D maybe TRBD2 (6 bases). The CDR3 DNA follows: TGCAGTGCTAGATCTGAACGGACTACCGTGACCTACGAGCAGTACTTC. This gives the protein CSARSERTTVTYEQYF.